One sample yielded the 27 T cell receptor beta chains listed below, sequenced in a study of cytomegalovirus exposure and HLA in healthy donors. PCR involved 60 Vbeta and 13 Jbeta primers. Assay used: immunoSEQ multiplex PCR; TCRdb lists only in-frame clones, some missing. The data contain about 94,000 clones, roughly 77% of them seen just once; the ten biggest clones take up approximately 10%. Sequences were obtained from PBMCs. These receptors all stem from a human donor in good health.

This sequence joins TRBV4-3 and TRBJ1-4; 7 bases map to TRBD1. Germline CDR1 is LGHNA and CDR2 is YSLEER. The CDR3 has 16 residues. Losses at the gene ends were 3 bases for V and 5 bases for J; bases not matched to a gene: 9. CDR3 residues: CASSHVGGQHNEKLFF. For the CDR3, the DNA is TGCGCCAGCAGCCATGTGGGGGGACAGCACAATGAAAAACTGTTTTTT.

The V call is TRBV5-6, the J call TRBJ2-7; TRBD1 aligns across 9 bases. The CDR3 is 14 amino acids. CDR1 and CDR2 (germline): SGHDT, YYEEEE. V was pared by 4 bases and J by 4 bases, with 6 bases of the junction left unmatched. The CDR3: CASSSRDRAYEQYF. The CDR3 nucleotides read TGTGCCAGCAGCAGCCGGGACAGGGCTTACGAGCAGTACTTC. Filled out from reference TRBV5-6 and TRBJ2-7, the complete variable domain reads DAGVTQSPTHLIKTRGQQVTLRCSPKSGHDTVSWYQQALGQGPQFIFQYYEEEERQRGNFPDRFSGHQFPNYSSELNVNALLLGDSALYLCASSSRDRAYEQYFGPGTRLTVT.

This clone was detected only once. The chain links TRBV7-7 to TRBJ2-7; TRBD2 matches at 14 bases. J lost 2 bases, V lost 5 bases, and 14 bases had no gene match. The CDR3 sequence is 19 residues long. Germline CDR1 and CDR2: SSHAT and FNYEAQ (reference sequence). CDR3 loop: CASSQGGGLAGVVTYEQYF. The CDR3 region has the DNA TGTGCCAGCAGCCAGGGGGGGGGACTAGCGGGAGTTGTTACCTACGAGCAGTACTTC.

With respect to this clone: A junction boundary mismatches the germline segment, possibly from a read error. J is TRBJ2-2 and V is TRBV7-9, with D uncertain. Germline-derived CDR1 and CDR2 are SEHNR and FQNEAQ (reference sequence). CDR3 size: 13 residues. CDR3 in DNA: TGTGCCAGCAGCACTTCGAACGCCGGGGAGCTGTTTTTT. This encodes CASSTSNAGELFF.

The rearrangement uses TRBV29-1 and TRBJ2-1; TRBD2 matches at 8 bases. J was trimmed by 7 bases and V by 4 bases; bases with no gene match: 9. CDR1 and CDR2 from the germline V gene are SQVTM and ANQGSEA. The CDR3 is 14 amino acids. CDR3 protein: CSVGAAGERNEQFF. The CDR3 coding sequence is TGCAGCGTTGGGGCAGCGGGAGAACGTAATGAGCAGTTCTTC.

This chain connects TRBV2 to TRBJ1-5, with a tentative D call TRBD1 (5 bases). Trimming cost V 3 bases and J 3 bases, with 15 bases left between them. This CDR3 contains 16 residues. Germline values: CDR1 SNHLY, CDR2 FYNNEI. The CDR3 nucleotides read TGTGCCAGCAGTGAGGGGGGGGGACGGGTCAATCAGCCCCAGCATTTT. As protein: CASSEGGGRVNQPQHF.

This chain joins TRBV5-1 and TRBJ2-1; TRBD2 agrees at 7 bases. The CDR3 is made up of 15 amino acids. From germline, CDR1 is SGHRS and CDR2 YFSETQ. V dropped 4 bases and J dropped 7; count of bases not matched to a gene: 11. CDR3 nucleotide sequence: TGCGCCAGCAGCCCCGAAGGGCGGGAGTGGAATGAGCAGTTCTTC. Encoded protein: CASSPEGREWNEQFF.

The chain carries TRBV7-2 and TRBJ2-7, with D possibly matching TRBD1 (6 bases). Trimming shortened V by 5 bases and J by 0 bases, and 14 bases separated the two germline ends. The CDR3 runs 15 residues. Germline V gene lookup returns CDR1 SGHTA and CDR2 FQGNSA. The chain's CDR3 is CASSRWTESSYEQYF. In DNA form, the CDR3 reads TGTGCCAGCAGCCGATGGACAGAAAGCTCCTACGAGCAGTACTTC.

CDR3 nucleotides: TGTGCCAGCAGCATAGGACAGAGGAACACTGAAGCTTTCTTT. Translated: CASSIGQRNTEAFF. This chain connects TRBV5-4 to TRBJ1-1, with a possible D match to TRBD1 (6 bases). V gave up 4 bases and J gave up 1 base, with 11 bases separating them. Germline CDR1 is SGHNT and CDR2 is YYREEE (reference sequence). The CDR3 covers 14 residues.

The chain carries TRBV7-2 and TRBJ1-2; a weak D match, TRBD1 (5 bases). CDR1 is SGHTA, CDR2 FQGNSA, per germline. The CDR3 contains 16 residues. With 3 bases removed from V and 4 bases from J, the gap between germline ends came to 18 bases. The CDR3 region is CASSFPKMTEIYGYTF. The CDR3 DNA reads as TGTGCCAGCAGCTTTCCGAAGATGACAGAGATCTATGGCTACACCTTC.

Regarding this clone: Other DNA sequences from this sample encode an identical CDR3 as well. The chain recombines TRBV4-3 with TRBJ2-3; the match to TRBD1 covers 7 bases. Germline trimming cut 2 bases from V and 5 bases from J; bases unmatched to any gene: 1. The CDR3 has 13 residues. Germline CDR1 LGHNA, CDR2 YSLEER. The CDR3 DNA follows: TGCGCCAGCAGCCAAAACAGGGGAGATACGCAGTATTTT. Translation: CASSQNRGDTQYF.

The CDR3 bases are TGTGCCAGCAGCTTGGTGGATCGGGGGTACGAGCAGTACTTC. Protein product: CASSLVDRGYEQYF. V is TRBV5-6 and J is TRBJ2-7; tentatively, D is TRBD2 (6 bases). This CDR3 has 14 amino acids. V shed 0 bases and J shed 4 bases, with 11 bases lying between them. The germline V gene encodes CDR1 SGHDT and CDR2 YYEEEE. Based on the CDR3 plus reference TRBV5-6 and TRBJ2-7, the full variable domain is DAGVTQSPTHLIKTRGQQVTLRCSPKSGHDTVSWYQQALGQGPQFIFQYYEEEERQRGNFPDRFSGHQFPNYSSELNVNALLLGDSALYLCASSLVDRGYEQYFGPGTRLTVT.

This chain uses TRBV20-1 with TRBJ1-3; maybe TRBD1 (6 bases). The germline CDR1 and CDR2 sequences are DFQATT and SNEGSKA (reference sequence). The CDR3 consists of 11 residues. The CDR3 coding sequence is TGCGCCAGGGGTGGAGGAAACACCATATATTTT. Translation: CARGGGNTIYF.

In its sample, this clone was seen once. The CDR3 protein is CASSYSGTANTEAFF. Here the CDR3 DNA reads TGTGCCAGCAGCTATAGCGGGACGGCGAACACTGAAGCTTTCTTT. The gene calls are TRBV2 and TRBJ1-1; tentatively, D is TRBD1 (5 bases). The CDR3 totals 15 residues. V was cut by 6 bases and J by 1 base, with 15 bases left in between. Germline loops: CDR1 SNHLY, CDR2 FYNNEI.

This rearrangement joins TRBV27 to TRBJ2-1, with 13 bases that match TRBD2. Germline V gene lookup returns CDR1 MNHEY and CDR2 SMNVEV (reference sequence). The CDR3 has 16 amino acids. After removal of 7 bases from V and 6 bases from J, the junction contained 9 bases not matched to a gene. CDR3 in amino acids: CASNAGTSGVSNEQFF. As DNA, the CDR3 is TGTGCCAGCAACGCCGGGACTAGCGGGGTTTCCAATGAGCAGTTCTTC.

The chain recombines TRBV9 with TRBJ1-2; 7 positions agree with TRBD1. Germline CDR1 and CDR2: SGDLS and YYNGEE. The trim removed 0 bases at V and 3 bases at J, leaving 8 bases unmatched. This CDR3 region has 16 residues. The CDR3 loop is CASSVGATGAHYGYTF. In nucleotides, the CDR3 is TGTGCCAGCAGCGTAGGGGCAACAGGGGCTCACTATGGCTACACCTTC.

The chain couples TRBV5-6 to TRBJ2-3; TRBD1 matches at 7 bases. CDR3 length: 15 residues. V was clipped by 2 bases and J by 3 bases; unmatched bases: 6. Germline CDR1 SGHDT, CDR2 YYEEEE. CDR3 sequence: CASSFRTGTTDTQYF. In nucleotides, the CDR3 is TGTGCCAGCAGCTTCCGGACAGGAACGACAGATACGCAGTATTTT.

This clone was seen only a few times. The rearrangement joins TRBV5-1 to TRBJ1-1; D is unresolved. The CDR3 spans 16 residues. Germline V gives CDR1 SGHRS, CDR2 YFSETQ. Trimming shortened V by 4 bases and J by 1 base, and 17 bases separated the two germline ends. The CDR3: CASSPTTIAGNTEAFF. CDR3 nucleotides: TGCGCCAGCAGCCCCACCACCATTGCAGGGAACACTGAAGCTTTCTTT.

The chain is built from TRBV5-5 and TRBJ1-1; 7 positions agree with TRBD1. CDR3 length: 16 amino acids. Losses at the gene ends were 4 bases for V and 2 bases for J; bases not matched to a gene: 11. Germline values: CDR1 SGHKS, CDR2 YYEKEE (reference sequence). CDR3 sequence (DNA): TGTGCCAGCAGCCTTCAACAGGGGCTGTTAAACACTGAAGCTTTCTTT. Translated: CASSLQQGLLNTEAFF.

This chain links TRBV6-1 with TRBJ2-1; TRBD2 agrees at 14 bases. Germline values: CDR1 MNHNS, CDR2 SASEGT. The CDR3 covers 15 residues. J was trimmed by 6 bases and V by 8 bases; bases with no gene match: 6. The CDR3 spells CASGKGLAGVNEQFF. The CDR3 region has the DNA TGTGCCAGCGGTAAGGGACTAGCGGGAGTCAATGAGCAGTTCTTC.

This chain links TRBV5-1 with TRBJ2-6; D is ambiguous. CDR1 is SGHRS, CDR2 YFSETQ, per germline. The CDR3 runs to 15 residues. Trimming shortened V by 2 bases and J by 4 bases, and 10 bases separated the two germline ends. This CDR3 is CASSFQVAGANVLTF. The CDR3 region has the DNA TGCGCCAGCAGCTTCCAGGTGGCGGGGGCCAACGTCCTGACTTTC.

J is TRBJ1-5 and V is TRBV5-4; D is unclear. V lost 0 bases and J lost 1, with 14 bases in between. Per germline, CDR1 SGHNT and CDR2 YYREEE (reference sequence). The CDR3 runs to 17 residues. The CDR3 loop reads CASSLGPLGASNQPQHF. CDR3 nucleotide sequence: TGTGCCAGCAGCTTGGGACCTCTTGGAGCGAGCAATCAGCCCCAGCATTTT.

The chain's CDR3 is CASSSTGGYEQYF. The DNA of the CDR3 is TGTGCCAGTAGTTCGACAGGTGGCTACGAGCAGTACTTC. The chain recombines TRBV19 with TRBJ2-7, with D perhaps TRBD1 (6 bases). The CDR3 totals 13 residues. V lost 5 bases and J lost 3, with 11 bases in between. Germline assignment: CDR1 LNHDA and CDR2 SQIVND (reference sequence).

The chain employs TRBV28 and TRBJ1-2, with a tentative D call TRBD1 (5 bases). The CDR3 length is 14 residues. V lost 2 bases and J lost 2, with 9 bases in between. The germline V gene encodes CDR1 MDHEN and CDR2 SYDVKM. CDR3 sequence reads: CASSLVSGNYGYTF. Written as DNA, the CDR3 is TGTGCCAGCAGTTTAGTCTCAGGGAACTATGGCTACACCTTC.

V and J are TRBV6-1 and TRBJ2-7; TRBD2 agrees at 9 bases. After removal of 0 bases from V and 0 bases from J, the junction contained 0 bases not matched to a gene. The length of the CDR3 is 15 residues. Germline V gene lookup returns CDR1 MNHNS and CDR2 SASEGT. CDR3 sequence (DNA): TGTGCCAGCAGTGAAGCTAGCGGGAGCTCCTACGAGCAGTACTTC. Translated: CASSEASGSSYEQYF.

This sequence joins TRBV7-6 and TRBJ1-5; a weak D match, TRBD1 (5 bases). Germline assignment: CDR1 SGHVS and CDR2 FNYEAQ. Trimming took off 5 bases at V and 7 bases at J, with 12 bases between the two ends. This CDR3 region has 13 residues. CDR3 bases: TGTGCCAGCAGCACCGGGGCGGGACAGCCCCAGCATTTT. This gives the protein CASSTGAGQPQHF.

The chain is built from TRBV5-1 and TRBJ1-2; D perhaps matches TRBD1 (6 bases). CDR1 and CDR2 from the germline V gene are SGHRS and YFSETQ. This CDR3 is built from 13 residues. V lost 4 bases, J lost 7 bases, and 14 bases lay in between. CDR3 DNA sequence: TGCGCCAGCAGCGTACAGGGTCAGGGTGGCTACACCTTC. This gives the protein CASSVQGQGGYTF.